A selection of T cell receptor beta chains follows, all from one sample in a study of blood T cell repertoires in COVID-19. TCRdb's copy holds only in-frame clones and misses some; the assay was immunoSEQ multiplex PCR. The sample contains about 180,000 clones, around 85% of which appear only once. The sequenced material came from peripheral blood. Every receptor here comes from a human donor with active or convalescent COVID-19. The donor label of this sample is uncertain. The CDR3 runs from the conserved cysteine through the conserved F or W. A D gene is named only where the DNA matches it firmly. Size tells how often a clone was seen (once, few, many) or the class of an expanded clone, and some rows leave it out.

-	TRBJ1-6	-	TRBV10-2	TGCGCCAGCAGTCCCCCGACGGGAATAAGGTCCTATAATTCACCCCTCCACTTT	CASSPPTGIRSYNSPLHF
few	TRBJ2-3	TRBD2	TRBV2	TGTGCCAGCAGTCGACTAGCGGGAGGGATGGGCACAGATACGCAGTATTTT	CASSRLAGGMGTDTQYF
-	TRBJ2-7	-	TRBV5-5	TGTGCCAGCAGCTTAGCGGAGGGCCCCTACGAGCAGTACTTC	CASSLAEGPYEQYF
once	TRBJ1-2	TRBD1	TRBV27	TGTGCCAGGGGGCCTCGACAGGGGTATGGCTACACCTTC	CARGPRQGYGYTF
-	TRBJ2-5	-	TRBV3-1/TRBV3-2	TGTGCCAGCAGCCTTCCCCGGGGACAAGAGACCCAGTACTTC	CASSLPRGQETQYF
-	TRBJ2-1	TRBD2	TRBV20-1	TGCAGTGCTAGTTCGGGGGGGGTTTACAATGAGCAGTTCTTC	CSASSGGVYNEQFF
-	TRBJ2-7	-	TRBV5-1	TGCGCCAGCAGCTTGGACAGATCCTACGAGCAGTACTTC	CASSLDRSYEQYF
-	TRBJ2-7	TRBD1	TRBV6-1	TGTGCCAGCAGTGAAAGGGGGCATCCACCAGCCTACGAGCAGTACTTC	CASSERGHPPAYEQYF
-	TRBJ2-1	-	TRBV11-3	TGTGCCAGCAGCTTAGCCCAAAATAATGAGCAGTTCTTC	CASSLAQNNEQFF
few	TRBJ1-2	TRBD1	TRBV19	TGTGCCAGTAGAACAACAGGGGCCTCTAACTATGGCTACACCTTC	CASRTTGASNYGYTF
-	TRBJ2-3	TRBD2	TRBV10-3	TGTGCCATCAGTGGGGCGTCCCCGGGACTAGCGAGAACAGATACGCAGTATTTT	CAISGASPGLARTDTQYF
once	TRBJ1-2	-	TRBV19	TGTGCCAGTAGTTCCTCCTCCGGGACACTAAGAGGTGGCTACACCTTC	CASSSSSGTLRGGYTF
-	TRBJ2-7	TRBD2	TRBV9	TGTGCCAGCAGCCTCCTCGGGACTAGAACCTCCGAGCAGTACTTC	CASSLLGTRTSEQYF
-	TRBJ2-3	TRBD1	TRBV18	TGTGCCAGCTCACTACTGGGACAGCTCACAGATACGCAGTATTTT	CASSLLGQLTDTQYF
-	TRBJ2-1	TRBD1	TRBV11-2	TGTGCCAGCAGACCGGTCCCCGGGACAGGGGGTTACAATGAGCAGTTCTTC	CASRPVPGTGGYNEQFF
once	TRBJ2-7	TRBD1	TRBV7-9	TGTGCCAGCACGGGACAGGGAATAGGCGAGCAGTACTTC	CASTGQGIGEQYF
-	TRBJ2-1	TRBD2	TRBV4-1	TGCGCCAGCAGCCAATACCCTATCGGGACTAGCGGGAGCGATGAGCAGTTCTTC	CASSQYPIGTSGSDEQFF
-	TRBJ2-5	TRBD2	TRBV5-4	TGTGCCAGCAGCAGTCGTAGCGGGGGGGGCCCGGGGACCCAGTACTTC	CASSSRSGGGPGTQYF
few	TRBJ2-5	-	TRBV5-1	TGCGCCAGCAGCCAGACACTCCAAGAGACCCAGTACTTC	CASSQTLQETQYF
few	TRBJ2-3	-	TRBV6-6	TGTGCCAGCAGTTCCCTCCAGGGGAGCACAGATACGCAGTATTTT	CASSSLQGSTDTQYF
-	TRBJ2-2	TRBD1	TRBV12-3/TRBV12-4	TGTGCCAGCAGTTTACAGGGGGCGCGGAGTCTGTTTTTT	CASSLQGARSLFF
-	TRBJ2-7	-	TRBV18	TGTGCCAGCTCACCACTTCTAGCGTCCTTCTACGAGCAGTACTTC	CASSPLLASFYEQYF
-	TRBJ1-5	-	TRBV4-1	TGCGCCAGCAGCCAGGCACGGGGGGTTGGCAATCAGCCCCAGCATTTT	CASSQARGVGNQPQHF
-	TRBJ1-5	-	TRBV6-2/TRBV6-3	TGTGCCAGCAGTTCCGGACAGATCAATCAGCCCCAGCATTTT	CASSSGQINQPQHF
-	TRBJ2-1	-	TRBV12-3/TRBV12-4	TGTGCCAGCAGCCGGGGACTTCACAATGAGCAGTTCTTC	CASSRGLHNEQFF
once	TRBJ2-7	-	TRBV9	TGTGCCAGCAGCGATTCAGGGGTACAAGCCGAGCAGTACTTC	CASSDSGVQAEQYF
-	TRBJ2-3	TRBD2	TRBV4-2	TGTGCCAGCAGCCACATCCAGGCGGGGGGGCCTACAGATACGCAGTATTTT	CASSHIQAGGPTDTQYF
-	TRBJ1-2	TRBD1	TRBV7-2	TGTGCCAGCGCTTGGACAGGGGCTTCATTTAACTATGGCTACACCTTC	CASAWTGASFNYGYTF
-	TRBJ2-1	TRBD2	TRBV28	TGTGCCAGCAGCTCGGGACTAGCGGGGGGGCCCTTTGAGAATGAGCAGTTCTTC	CASSSGLAGGPFENEQFF
few	TRBJ2-1	TRBD1	TRBV15	TGTGCCACCGCCCAGGACAGGGGTAAGCAGTTCTTC	CATAQDRGKQFF
-	TRBJ1-3	-	TRBV5-4	TGTGCCAGCAGCCAGGACTTTTTTTCTGGAAACACCATATATTTT	CASSQDFFSGNTIYF
-	TRBJ1-5	-	TRBV24-1	TGTGCCACCAGTGATTTCCCCACAGGGAGGGAATATAGCAATCAGCCCCAGCATTTT	CATSDFPTGREYSNQPQHF
-	TRBJ2-1	TRBD2	TRBV5-5	TGTGCCAGCAGCAGCCGTCTAGCGGGAGGGGGAAATGAGCAGTTCTTC	CASSSRLAGGGNEQFF
-	TRBJ1-1	-	TRBV19	TGTGCCAGTAGTGGGGACTCGGTGGGGAACACTGAAGCTTTCTTT	CASSGDSVGNTEAFF
-	TRBJ2-1	-	TRBV2	TGTGCCAGCAGCGAGGGAAATGGCTCCTACAATGAGCAGTTCTTC	CASSEGNGSYNEQFF
-	TRBJ2-1	-	TRBV5-4	TGTGCCAGCAGCTCCCCGACTGAGTACGATGAGCAGTTCTTC	CASSSPTEYDEQFF
-	TRBJ1-1	-	TRBV20-1	TGCAGTGCTAGTTTCGGCGCGGGGGGAGAAGAAGCTTTCTTT	CSASFGAGGEEAFF
-	TRBJ2-7	-	TRBV4-3	TGCGCCAGCAGCCAAAATGCGGGGTTCGACGGCGAGCAGTACTTC	CASSQNAGFDGEQYF
-	TRBJ1-2	TRBD1	TRBV9	TGTGCCAGCAGCGTAGCTCAAGGACAGGGGAGGGTCTGGGGGCTTTCTAACTATGGCTACACCTTC	CASSVAQGQGRVWGLSNYGYTF
-	TRBJ2-7	TRBD2	TRBV3-1/TRBV3-2	TGTGCCAGCAGCCAAGCAGCGGGGATTACCTACGAGCAGTACTTC	CASSQAAGITYEQYF
-	TRBJ1-3	-	TRBV3-1/TRBV3-2	TGTGCCAGCAGCCAGGGGAGGGGGAACACCATATATTTT	CASSQGRGNTIYF
-	TRBJ2-3	-	TRBV7-2	TGTGCCAGCAGCTTAGAGTACGGGGCAGATACGCAGTATTTT	CASSLEYGADTQYF